By its share, the clone carrying this T cell receptor beta chain is large. Its specificity is not known. The entry originates in a study of T cells in Graves' hyperthyroidism and ophthalmopathy. Study overall: Before treatment of any kind, peripheral blood was taken at initial diagnosis. General study points: Blood also contained most expanded thyroid clonotypes above 0.001.

Ophthalmopathy patients all had a Clinical Activity Score of at least 3, a NOSPECS grade of at least 4 and disease under 3 months old. There are 16 residues in the CDR3. The germline CDR1 and CDR2 sequences are SGHRS and YFSETQ. Trimming shortened V by 0 bases and J by 4 bases, and 15 bases separated the two germline ends. RNA transcripts served as the template for amplifying TCR beta CDR3 regions. The TCR CDR3 first-round RT-PCR relied on the HTBI primer set. Via MiXCR, TCRdb re-called the multiplex PCR reads, giving one row per CDR3 protein. Here the sample spans 500,000 or so distinct CDR3 sequences, roughly a sixth being singletons.

The sample was blood. This TCR derives from a woman younger than 45 with Graves' ophthalmopathy. The chain carries TRBV5-1 and TRBJ2-3; D might be TRBD1 (5 bases). CDR3 in DNA: TGCGCCAGCAGCTTGGAACAGGTGGTTAGGGCAGATACGCAGTATTTT. Translated: CASSLEQVVRADTQYF.